These 7 T cell receptor beta chains were sequenced from one sample in a study of blood T cell repertoires in COVID-19. TCRdb's table, derived via immunoSEQ multiplex PCR, lists solely in-frame clones and lacks some. The sample contains a few hundred thousand clones, approximately 80% of which appear only once. The sequenced sample consisted of PBMCs or T cells enriched from blood (not recorded which). The source is a woman aged 40 to 50 with acute COVID-19.

The chain employs TRBV5-1 and TRBJ1-1; 9 positions match TRBD1. Germline V CDR1 and CDR2: SGHRS, YFSETQ. The CDR3 runs to 13 residues. V lost 4 bases, J lost 6 bases, and 4 bases stayed unmatched. The CDR3 nucleotides read TGCGCCAGCAGCAAGGGACAGGGATCTGAAGCTTTCTTT. It encodes CASSKGQGSEAFF.

The chain couples TRBV11-3 to TRBJ2-2, with 8 bases matching TRBD2. The junction had 8 bases not matched to a gene; V was cut back by 5 bases and J by 6 bases. Germline lookup yields CDR1 SGHNT and CDR2 YENEEA. There are 15 residues in the CDR3. The CDR3 nucleotides are TGTGCCAGCAGCCCCGGTAGCGGGGAGGCCGGGGAGCTGTTTTTT. It encodes CASSPGSGEAGELFF.

This chain joins TRBV7-9 and TRBJ2-5; D remains unclear. V lost 4 bases and J 2 bases, leaving 8 bases between the germline ends. Germline-derived CDR1 and CDR2 are SEHNR and FQNEAQ (reference sequence). The CDR3 loop spans 13 amino acids. DNA of the CDR3: TGTGCCAGCAGCTCGACACCTCAAGAGACCCAGTACTTC. It codes for CASSSTPQETQYF.

The V call is TRBV2, the J call TRBJ1-4, with TRBD1 identical over 9 bases. In germline, CDR1 is SNHLY, CDR2 FYNNEI. The CDR3 has 17 residues. The trim removed 2 bases at V and 4 bases at J, leaving 8 bases unmatched. CDR3 amino acids: CASSESVQGAINEKLFF. The CDR3 DNA reads TGTGCCAGCAGTGAATCGGTACAGGGGGCTATTAATGAAAAACTGTTTTTT.

The rearrangement joins TRBV10-1 to TRBJ1-1; 7 positions agree with TRBD1. In germline, CDR1 is WNHNN, CDR2 SYGVQD (reference sequence). The CDR3 loop spans 13 amino acids. V shed 7 bases and J 6 bases; nucleotides not matched to a gene: 8. The CDR3 reads CASKQGIYAEAFF. The DNA of the CDR3 is TGCGCCAGCAAACAGGGGATATACGCTGAAGCTTTCTTT.

The V and J genes are TRBV2 and TRBJ2-5; 7 bases align to TRBD2. Germline V gene lookup returns CDR1 SNHLY and CDR2 FYNNEI. With V trimmed by 1 base and J by 7 bases, 3 bases remained unmatched. The CDR3 contains 13 residues. CDR3 loop: CASSEGSGGTQYF. The CDR3 bases are TGTGCCAGCAGTGAAGGCTCGGGGGGGACCCAGTACTTC.

The chain carries TRBV11-2 and TRBJ2-1, with TRBD2 identical over 12 bases. Germline V gives CDR1 SGHAT, CDR2 FQNNGV. This CDR3 region has 14 residues. V shed 7 bases and J 7 bases; nucleotides not matched to a gene: 5. The CDR3 DNA reads as TGTGCCAGCAACCGACTAGCGGGAGAAAATGAGCAGTTCTTC. Protein product: CASNRLAGENEQFF.